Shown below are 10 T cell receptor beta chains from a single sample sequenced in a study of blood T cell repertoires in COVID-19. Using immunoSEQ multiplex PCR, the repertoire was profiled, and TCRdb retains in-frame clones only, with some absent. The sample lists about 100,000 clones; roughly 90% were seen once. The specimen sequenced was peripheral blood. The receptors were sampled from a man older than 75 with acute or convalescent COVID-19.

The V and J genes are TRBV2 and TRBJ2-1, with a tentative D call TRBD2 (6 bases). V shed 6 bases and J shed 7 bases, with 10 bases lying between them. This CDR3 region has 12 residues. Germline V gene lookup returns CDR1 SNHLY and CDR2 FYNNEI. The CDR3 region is CASRLARNEQFF. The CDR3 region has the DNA TGTGCCAGCAGGCTAGCGAGAAATGAGCAGTTCTTC.

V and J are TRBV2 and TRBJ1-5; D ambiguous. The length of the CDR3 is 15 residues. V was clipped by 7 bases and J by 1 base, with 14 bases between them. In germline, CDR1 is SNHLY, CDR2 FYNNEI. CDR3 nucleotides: TGTGCCAGCACCGAGGGCAGTGTAAGCAATCAGCCCCAGCATTTT. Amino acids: CASTEGSVSNQPQHF.

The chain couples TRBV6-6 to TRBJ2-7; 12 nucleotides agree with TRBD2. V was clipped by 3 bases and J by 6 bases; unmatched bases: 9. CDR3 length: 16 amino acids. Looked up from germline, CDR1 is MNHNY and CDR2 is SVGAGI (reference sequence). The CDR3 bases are TGTGCCAGCAGTTATCTAAGGACTAGCGGGGTCTCCGAGCAGTACTTC. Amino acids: CASSYLRTSGVSEQYF.

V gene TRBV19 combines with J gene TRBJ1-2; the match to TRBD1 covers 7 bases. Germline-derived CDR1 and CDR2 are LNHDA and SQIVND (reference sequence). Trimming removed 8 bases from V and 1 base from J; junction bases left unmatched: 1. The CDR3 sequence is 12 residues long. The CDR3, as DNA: TGTGCCAGTGGACAGGTTAACTATGGCTACACCTTC. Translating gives CASGQVNYGYTF. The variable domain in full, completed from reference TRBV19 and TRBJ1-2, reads DGGITQSPKYLFRKEGQNVTLSCEQNLNHDAMYWYRQDPGQGLRLIYYSQIVNDFQKGDIAEGYSVSREKKESFPLTVTSAQKNPTAFYLCASGQVNYGYTFGSGTRLTVV.

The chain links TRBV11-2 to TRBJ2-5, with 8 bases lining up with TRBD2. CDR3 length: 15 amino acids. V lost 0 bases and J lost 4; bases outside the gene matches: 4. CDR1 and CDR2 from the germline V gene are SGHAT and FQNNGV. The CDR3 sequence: CASSLEAGALETQYF. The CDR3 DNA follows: TGTGCCAGCAGCTTAGAAGCGGGAGCCCTAGAGACCCAGTACTTC.

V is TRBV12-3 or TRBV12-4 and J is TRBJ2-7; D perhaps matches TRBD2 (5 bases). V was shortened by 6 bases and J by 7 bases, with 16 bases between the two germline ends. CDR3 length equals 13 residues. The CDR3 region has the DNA TGTGCCAGCAGAAAGGACGGGTCGGGGGAGCAGTACTTC. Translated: CASRKDGSGEQYF.

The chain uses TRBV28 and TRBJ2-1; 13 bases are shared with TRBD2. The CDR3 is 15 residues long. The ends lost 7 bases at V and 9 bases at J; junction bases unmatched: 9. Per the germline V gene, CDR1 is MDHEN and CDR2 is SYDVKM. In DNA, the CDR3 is TGTGCCAGCACCCCAGGACTAGCGGGAGTTGGTGAGCAGTTCTTC. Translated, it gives CASTPGLAGVGEQFF.

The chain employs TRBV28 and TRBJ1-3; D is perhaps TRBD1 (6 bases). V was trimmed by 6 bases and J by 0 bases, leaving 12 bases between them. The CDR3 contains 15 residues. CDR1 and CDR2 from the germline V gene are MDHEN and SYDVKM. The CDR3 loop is CASSPGQSSGNTIYF. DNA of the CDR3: TGTGCCAGCAGCCCCGGACAGAGCTCTGGAAACACCATATATTTT.

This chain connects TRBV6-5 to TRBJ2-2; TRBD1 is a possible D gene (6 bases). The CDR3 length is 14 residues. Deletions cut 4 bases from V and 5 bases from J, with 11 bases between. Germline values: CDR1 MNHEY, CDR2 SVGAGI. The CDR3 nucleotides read TGTGCCAGCAGTTCGAACAGGGCAACCGGGGAGCTGTTTTTT. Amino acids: CASSSNRATGELFF.

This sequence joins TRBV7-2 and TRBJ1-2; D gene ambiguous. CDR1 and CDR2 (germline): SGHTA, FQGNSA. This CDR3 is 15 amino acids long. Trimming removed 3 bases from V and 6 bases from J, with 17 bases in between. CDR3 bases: TGTGCCAGCAGCTTTCTAGGACTCCAGAGGGATGGCTACACCTTC. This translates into CASSFLGLQRDGYTF.